This TCR beta chain is drawn from a study of blood T cells in healthy people across ages. Background on the study: Per two T cells, about one barcoded beta molecule was captured through template switching. Whole-study results and caveats: Strong correlation was found linking TCR beta diversity to naive T cell percentage.

For the second PCR, which ran for roughly 6 to 11 cycles, a sample-barcoded 5' primer and a J-beta primer mix were used. TCRdb re-called the 5' RACE reads with MiXCR, one entry per CDR3 protein. The repertoire holds 1.8 million or so distinct CDR3 sequences, with about two fifths as singletons. Worth noting for this clonotype: Its specificity is unknown.

Between the trimmed V and J ends, which lost 3 bases and 5 bases, there was a span of 13 bases. Germline CDR1 and CDR2: LGHDT and YNNKEL (reference sequence). This CDR3 has 14 amino acids. Sequencing input: blood. The chain carries TRBV3-1 and TRBJ1-2; the D is unclear. The clonotype originates from a human donor in good health. Here the CDR3 DNA reads TGTGCCAGCAGCCATACCGGGCGAAAGTATGGCTACACCTTC. It encodes CASSHTGRKYGYTF.